This TCR beta chain stems from a study of shared clonotypes between healthy human individuals (TCRdb year 2020). Notes on the research overall: A few men and a couple of women, aged 18 to 49 years, made up the cohort. For each donor, CD4 naive and CD4 memory were each given three plates, CD8 naive was given two plates, and CD8 memory was given one plate. The study deeply sequenced blood TCR repertoires of 5 or 6 healthy adults to estimate repertoire size and the extent of clonotype sharing between individuals. Libraries were prepared and TCR repertoires were sequenced by different laboratories using diverse techniques, in order to increase sequencing depth and limit assay-specific biases. Between about 0.8 and 9 billion PBMCs per donor were obtained by leukapheresis. Points the paper makes about the study in general: Estimated clonotype richness was generally larger for naive than for memory subsets. Compared with non-shared clonotypes, the clonotypes found in all four sorted-subset donors had higher generation probabilities. Sampling was restricted to blood, and TCR repertoires in tissue are likely to differ from TCR repertoires in blood. The genetic and exposure-history diversity represented was limited by the small number of donors. Sharing across several donors was observed for roughly 5.4% of naive CD4, less than 4% of naive CD8, over 2% of memory CD4, and less than 0.45% of memory CD8 clonotypes. Pairwise subsampling led to the expectation that sequencing depth would affect the degree of clonotype sharing among donors. Rarefaction of sorted-subset datasets indicated incomplete sequencing despite the large sequencing depth.

The CDR3 runs 16 residues from the cysteine to the phenylalanine. Of the read, only the CDR3 DNA is kept; its 48 bases are in frame from base 1. Sequences SSHAT (CDR1) and FNYEAQ (CDR2) are obtained from the germline V gene (reference sequence). CD8 naive samples were CD45RO-negative cells positively selected for CCR7, giving a CD45RA+CCR7+ population that excluded TemRA cells. The donors were healthy, HIV-negative adults with no recently reported acute infections or vaccinations. Every donor was a Caucasian adult living in Nashville, Tennessee, USA. Blood was collected by leukapheresis, and PBMCs were isolated by Ficoll-Histopaque density gradient centrifugation and then cryopreserved in liquid nitrogen vapor phase. Purity and quantity of every magnetically sorted T cell population were checked by analytical flow cytometry. Genomic DNA was isolated from every sorted fraction and measured by UV absorbance on a Nanodrop 2000c.

Using the deep immunoSEQ assay, multiplex PCR amplified TCR CDR3 regions from genomic DNA. Extracted genomic DNA from each cell subset was spread evenly across all wells of several immunoSEQ 96-well plates, with each plate serving as a replicate. Each replicate PCR for sorted subsets received roughly 200 ng genomic DNA, equal to 28,000 or so T cell genomes. Purified libraries were quantified with a Qubit 3.0 fluorometer, sized on a Bioanalyzer 2100, and re-quantified with the KAPA Library Quantification kit. Every immunoSEQ 96-well plate was sequenced on a dedicated single-read 150-cycle Illumina NextSeq 550 flow cell. The study's own analysis went as follows. Because only junctional sequences without quality scores were contained in the immunoSEQ output, filtering matching that applied to full-length reads could not be performed. To assign V/J genes and CDR3, sequences were annotated using PyIR, a Python wrapper for IgBLAST v1.9, with IMGT germline references. Reads were removed for weak V/J assignments (E-value above 1e-6), missing CDR3, stop codons, out-of-frame junctions, or ambiguous translated residues. V3J clonotypes were defined as sequences sharing an identical inferred V gene, J gene, and CDR3 amino acid sequence. To compute the percentage overlap between repertoires, the number of shared unique clonotypes was divided by the size of the smaller repertoire. Three approaches were used to assess repertoire richness: RTK rarefaction, the Chao1 estimator, and Recon v2.1 estimates of unobserved clonotypes. For all TCRbeta clonotypes obtained by the gDNA method from a handful of donors, generation probabilities were computed with OLGA. TCRdb mirrors the immuneACCESS table, restricted to in-frame sequences. Some clones are absent from its copies; in checked studies, under half trace to an unresolved V gene, and the reason for the others is unknown. D and trimming were read from the DNA, whereas the V and J calls and clone size are those reported in that table. This sample lists roughly 600,000 clones; roughly 98% were detected once. The ten largest clonotypes hold 0.3% of the sample.

A word on this clone: The antigen this receptor binds is unknown. One end of the junction is discordant with germline, which a read error may explain.

The sequence came from a man aged 30 to 45 in good health. The chain couples TRBV7-7 to TRBJ2-7; tentative D gene TRBD2, with 6 bases matching. The sample consisted of naive CD8+ T cells sorted from blood. Explained via the paper, the cell subset or site label denotes: CD45RA+CCR7+. The nucleotides are TGTGCTAGCAGTCCTACACTCACCGGGACTCCTTACGAGCAGTACTTC. Translation gives CASSPTLTGTPYEQYF.